This is a list of T cell receptor beta chains from one sample in a study of siplizumab effects on memory and regulatory T cells. The method was immunoSEQ multiplex PCR; TCRdb's version includes in-frame clones alone and lacks a portion of them. This table has fewer than 70,000 clones, approximately 89% appearing once. Sequences were obtained from Tregs sorted from blood. These receptors all stem from a human donor in good health. CDR3s leave out the opening cysteine and the closing phenylalanine or tryptophan. Expanded clones are given a class, and other clones once, few, many or no size at all.

V gene,J gene,clone size,CDR3 protein
TRBV6-5,TRBJ1-1,.,ASRDDTEAF
TRBV5-1,TRBJ1-1,.,ASSLARGEGNTEAF
TRBV9,TRBJ2-1,.,ASSTTLSSYNEQF
TRBV6-5,TRBJ1-1,.,ASSSPEAGDSTEAF
TRBV7-9,TRBJ2-4,.,ASSRGGGRNIQY
TRBV6-4,TRBJ2-6,once,ASQQDYGANVLT
TRBV5-1,TRBJ2-5,.,ASRIGSGKETQY
TRBV5-8,TRBJ2-6,.,ASSPSGGGANVLT
TRBV4-2,TRBJ2-2,.,ASSRALGEGGELF
TRBV7-2,TRBJ1-5,.,ASSLSEGSQPQH
TRBV5-5,TRBJ1-2,.,ASKDRNYGYT
TRBV7-9,TRBJ1-1,.,ASSLAWKWTEAF
TRBV10-1,TRBJ2-1,.,ASSEGSGRATNEQF
TRBV2,TRBJ2-3,.,ASNWKRSFTDTQY
TRBV7-9,TRBJ2-6,.,ASSTGRVRSGANVLT
TRBV11-3,TRBJ2-3,once,ASLLGGITDTQY
TRBV11-1,TRBJ2-2,.,ASTFHSSGKSGELF
TRBV10-3,TRBJ1-2,.,AISGGTAKGYGYT
TRBV6-5,TRBJ1-4,.,ASSDREKLF
TRBV7-9,TRBJ2-7,.,ASSPQVAGEQY
TRBV28,TRBJ2-3,.,ASSSTDTQY
TRBV18,TRBJ2-1,.,ASSPRDRGTNEQF
TRBV7-8,TRBJ1-1,.,ASSLAHITWNTEAF
TRBV12-2,TRBJ2-5,.,ASSWGQGKGYEQY
TRBV10-2,TRBJ2-7,.,ASRGTDHYEQY
TRBV5-6,TRBJ2-7,few,ASSLVGGSDEQY
TRBV6-1,TRBJ1-6,.,ASSEALQVSPLH
TRBV5-1,TRBJ2-5,few,ASSGGQETQY
TRBV6-4,TRBJ1-2,.,ATRDNYGYT
TRBV21-1,TRBJ2-7,.,ASSRLQGVYEQY
TRBV10-3,TRBJ1-4,.,AISQHRDFNEKLF
TRBV6-1,TRBJ2-7,.,ASSGRQIYEQY
TRBV6-5,TRBJ1-2,.,ASRPGAGDYGYT
TRBV10-3,TRBJ2-7,once,AIRDLARGSGGEQY
TRBV29-1,TRBJ2-3,few,SVDKQGVDTQY
TRBV11-1,TRBJ2-2,.,ASSLANTGELF
TRBV10-3,TRBJ2-3,.,AISGRDTQY
TRBV6-1,TRBJ2-7,.,ASSAVSDSSYEQY
TRBV9,TRBJ1-1,.,ASSYGTANTEAF
TRBV28,TRBJ2-7,.,ASSLAPYEQY
TRBV7-9,TRBJ2-1,.,ASRTVGGGAF
TRBV19,TRBJ2-2,.,ASSPLRRAGTGELF
TRBV18,TRBJ1-5,.,ASSSIATGSGQPQH
TRBV5-1,TRBJ2-7,.,ASSPQVGTGEQY
TRBV28,TRBJ2-7,.,ASSLGGVSYEQY
TRBV18,TRBJ1-1,.,ASSARDRVTEAF
TRBV7-2,TRBJ2-3,.,ASSWGTSGRVDTQY
TRBV7-8,TRBJ2-7,.,ASSSSLISGSSYEQY
TRBV30,TRBJ2-5,.,AWAQVRTQY
TRBV4-2,TRBJ1-4,.,ASSQGAGAEKLF
TRBV28,TRBJ2-5,once,ASSFWGRRETQY
TRBV19,TRBJ1-3,.,ASSINARIGNTIY
TRBV7-8,TRBJ1-2,once,ASSLGQSYGYT
TRBV6-5,TRBJ1-1,.,ASSYSGFGVAF
TRBV6-5,TRBJ2-7,.,ASSDGPGQREQY
TRBV6-4,TRBJ2-4,.,ASSEGTETIQY
TRBV7-9,.,once,ASSQGTSGTYEQY
TRBV9,TRBJ2-6,.,ASSVTDFTAGANVLT
TRBV7-8,TRBJ1-2,.,ASSSPGTNYGYT
TRBV11-2,TRBJ2-3,few,ASSPSGQSTDTQY